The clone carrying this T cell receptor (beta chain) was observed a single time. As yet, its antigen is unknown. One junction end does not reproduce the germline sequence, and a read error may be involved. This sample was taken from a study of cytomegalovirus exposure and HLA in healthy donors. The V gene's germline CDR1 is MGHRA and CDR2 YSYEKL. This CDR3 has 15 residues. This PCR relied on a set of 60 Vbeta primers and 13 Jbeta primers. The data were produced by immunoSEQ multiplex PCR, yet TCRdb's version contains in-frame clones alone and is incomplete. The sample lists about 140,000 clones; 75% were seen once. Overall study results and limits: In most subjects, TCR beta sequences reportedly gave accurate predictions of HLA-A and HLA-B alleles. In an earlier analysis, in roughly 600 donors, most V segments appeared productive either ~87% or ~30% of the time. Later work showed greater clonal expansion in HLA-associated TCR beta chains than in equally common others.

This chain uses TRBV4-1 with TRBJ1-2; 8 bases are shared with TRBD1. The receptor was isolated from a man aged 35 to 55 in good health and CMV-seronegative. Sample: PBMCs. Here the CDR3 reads CASGQLFTGGGRYTF. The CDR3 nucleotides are TGCGCCAGCGGCCAGCTATTCACAGGGGGAGGTCGCTACACCTTC.